A selection of T cell receptor beta chains follows, all from one sample in a study of Tregs in tolerant kidney transplant recipients. Assay used: immunoSEQ multiplex PCR; TCRdb lists only in-frame clones, some missing. The profile shows tens of thousands of clones, 80% to 90% of them singletons. The sequencing sample was made of CD4+ T cells from blood. These receptors were obtained from a human donor in good health. Each CDR3 is given with its conserved first and last residue. The D gene is left open where the match is weak. Expanded clones get a size class; other rows say once, few or many, or leave the size out.

d_gene	v_gene	abundance	j_gene	CDR3aa	CDR3nt
.	TRBV11-3	.	TRBJ2-1	CASSLVPAEQFF	TGTGCCAGCAGCTTAGTCCCAGCGGAGCAGTTCTTC
.	TRBV7-9	.	TRBJ1-6	CASSSTGTLTLGSPLHF	TGTGCCAGCAGCTCCACCGGGACACTCACCCTGGGTTCACCCCTCCACTTT
.	TRBV19	.	TRBJ2-2	CASSIREQTGELFF	TGTGCCAGTAGTATAAGGGAGCAGACCGGGGAGCTGTTTTTT
TRBD1	TRBV11-3	.	TRBJ1-1	CASSSRSPGGGKRYTEAFF	TGTGCCAGCAGCTCCCGGAGTCCAGGGGGGGGCAAAAGATACACTGAAGCTTTCTTT
.	TRBV14	.	TRBJ1-4	CASSPPGRWEKLFF	TGTGCCAGCAGCCCCCCGGGCCGCTGGGAAAAACTGTTTTTT
TRBD2	TRBV4-3	.	TRBJ2-2	CASSQVGLAGNTGELFF	TGCGCCAGCAGCCAAGTGGGCCTAGCGGGGAACACCGGGGAGCTGTTTTTT
.	TRBV30	.	TRBJ2-1	CAWEGGPNEQFF	TGTGCCTGGGAGGGGGGGCCGAATGAGCAGTTCTTC
.	TRBV27	medium-sized	TRBJ2-7	CASRTRGYEQYF	TGTGCCAGCCGTACTAGGGGCTACGAGCAGTACTTC
TRBD2	TRBV6-6	.	TRBJ2-7	CASSYYSGSSYEQYF	TGTGCCAGCAGTTATTATAGCGGGAGCTCCTACGAGCAGTACTTC
TRBD1	TRBV29-1	.	TRBJ1-2	CSARTGSLGYTF	TGCAGCGCGAGGACAGGGTCATTAGGCTACACCTTC
.	TRBV6-6	.	TRBJ1-2	CASTFRRLANYGYTF	TGTGCCAGCACCTTCAGACGTTTAGCTAACTATGGCTACACCTTC
.	TRBV19	.	TRBJ2-1	CASSIGGRLRVDNEQFF	TGTGCCAGTAGTATAGGGGGGCGTTTGAGAGTTGACAATGAGCAGTTCTTC
.	TRBV27	.	TRBJ1-2	CASSPPTRSGYTF	TGTGCCAGCAGCCCCCCGACCCGGTCTGGCTACACCTTC
.	TRBV5-4	.	TRBJ2-2	CASSLGGESVNTGELFF	TGTGCCAGCAGCTTGGGCGGGGAATCGGTAAACACCGGGGAGCTGTTTTTT
.	TRBV6-5	.	TRBJ1-2	CASSASGNYGYTF	TGTGCCAGCAGTGCTTCGGGTAACTATGGCTACACCTTC
.	TRBV20-1	.	TRBJ1-2	CSASRSRGYTF	TGCAGTGCTTCACGAAGCAGGGGCTACACCTTC
TRBD1	TRBV4-1	once	TRBJ2-5	CASSQGQGASLETQYF	TGCGCCAGCAGCCAAGGACAGGGGGCGTCTTTGGAGACCCAGTACTTC
TRBD2	TRBV10-3	.	TRBJ2-3	CATNPSGAITDTQYF	TGTGCCACCAACCCTAGCGGGGCCATCACAGATACGCAGTATTTT
.	TRBV5-1	few	TRBJ2-7	CASSLGGPAEQYF	TGCGCCAGCAGCTTGGGAGGTCCCGCCGAGCAGTACTTC
TRBD1	TRBV18	.	TRBJ1-2	CASSPTGDYGYTF	TGTGCCAGCTCGCCGACAGGGGACTATGGCTACACCTTC
TRBD1	TRBV10-3	.	TRBJ2-2	CATKQGANTGELFF	TGTGCCACCAAGCAGGGGGCGAACACCGGGGAGCTGTTTTTT
TRBD1	TRBV5-4	.	TRBJ1-2	CASSGGQGVGGYTF	TGTGCCAGCAGCGGGGGACAGGGGGTAGGCGGCTACACCTTC
TRBD1	TRBV10-3	.	TRBJ2-1	CAITRGTGPNEQFF	TGTGCCATCACCCGCGGGACAGGACCTAATGAGCAGTTCTTC
TRBD2	TRBV4-1	.	TRBJ2-3	CASSLQGTKEDTQYF	TGCGCCAGCAGCCTACAAGGGACTAAGGAGGATACGCAGTATTTT
.	TRBV30	.	TRBJ1-1	CAWSVQLYKTRGGTEAFF	TGTGCCTGGAGTGTACAGTTGTACAAGACCAGGGGAGGCACTGAAGCTTTCTTT
.	TRBV27	.	TRBJ2-1	CASSLVGARYNEQFF	TGTGCCAGCAGTTTAGTGGGAGCCCGTTACAATGAGCAGTTCTTC
.	TRBV4-1	.	TRBJ1-3	CASSQGPSGNTIYF	TGCGCCAGCAGCCAAGGCCCCTCTGGAAACACCATATATTTT
.	TRBV15	.	TRBJ2-7	CATSRDQGQGNEQYF	TGTGCCACCAGCAGAGATCAGGGGCAGGGGAACGAGCAGTACTTC
.	TRBV11-3	.	TRBJ1-1	CASTEDSLNTEAFF	TGTGCCAGCACCGAGGACAGTTTGAACACTGAAGCTTTCTTT
.	TRBV28	.	TRBJ1-3	CASSFFRQKINTIYF	TGTGCCAGCAGTTTTTTCCGACAGAAGATTAACACCATATATTTT
.	TRBV10-3	.	TRBJ1-2	CAISDRVNYGYTF	TGTGCCATCAGTGACAGGGTAAACTATGGCTACACCTTC
.	TRBV18	.	TRBJ1-5	CASSPDYRAARQPQHF	TGTGCCAGCTCACCCGATTACAGGGCCGCCCGTCAGCCCCAGCATTTT
.	TRBV30	few	TRBJ1-1	CAWTPYTEAFF	TGTGCCTGGACTCCCTACACTGAAGCTTTCTTT
.	TRBV5-1	.	TRBJ1-6	CASSPGALNSPLHF	TGCGCCAGCAGCCCGGGGGCCCTTAATTCACCCCTCCACTTT
.	TRBV10-3	.	TRBJ2-7	CAISEYERAPYEQYF	TGTGCCATCAGTGAGTATGAGCGGGCGCCCTACGAGCAGTACTTC
.	TRBV9	.	TRBJ2-1	CASSVDTGTYNEQFF	TGTGCCAGCAGCGTTGATACAGGGACCTACAATGAGCAGTTCTTC
.	TRBV7-2	medium-sized	TRBJ1-5	CASSLSPGVAQPQHF	TGTGCCAGCAGCTTATCACCCGGGGTGGCTCAGCCCCAGCATTTT
TRBD2	TRBV5-1	.	TRBJ2-7	CASSLATSAYEQYF	TGCGCCAGCAGCTTGGCGACTAGCGCCTACGAGCAGTACTTC
.	TRBV27	.	TRBJ2-1	CASSPRGQLGYNEQFF	TGTGCCAGCAGTCCCCGTGGCCAATTGGGCTACAATGAGCAGTTCTTC
.	TRBV11-3	.	TRBJ2-5	CASSLGEIGVEETQYF	TGTGCCAGCAGCCTCGGCGAGATAGGGGTAGAGGAGACCCAGTACTTC
.	TRBV29-1	.	TRBJ2-3	CSVVGLNTDTQYF	TGCAGCGTTGTAGGATTGAACACAGATACGCAGTATTTT
.	TRBV14	once	TRBJ2-5	CASSPPPGRQETQYF	TGTGCCAGCAGCCCACCTCCAGGGCGCCAAGAGACCCAGTACTTC
TRBD1	TRBV7-2	.	TRBJ2-1	CASSLAGQGRGIEQFF	TGTGCCAGCAGCTTAGCGGGACAGGGGAGGGGTATTGAGCAGTTCTTC
TRBD2	TRBV7-2	.	TRBJ2-2	CASSLARAGGGAGELFF	TGTGCCAGCAGCTTAGCGCGCGCGGGAGGCGGGGCCGGGGAGCTGTTTTTT
.	TRBV5-6	.	TRBJ2-7	CASSPIDARAPYEQYF	TGTGCCAGCAGCCCCATCGATGCCAGGGCCCCCTACGAGCAGTACTTC
.	TRBV2	.	TRBJ2-2	CASTLEGGGDTGELFF	TGTGCCAGCACCCTAGAGGGGGGAGGCGACACCGGGGAGCTGTTTTTT
TRBD2	TRBV12-5	.	TRBJ2-3	CASGLVLPSGNTQYF	TGTGCTAGTGGTTTGGTACTTCCTAGCGGCAATACGCAGTATTTT
.	TRBV9	.	TRBJ2-3	CASSVEADTQYF	TGTGCCAGCAGCGTAGAGGCAGATACGCAGTATTTT
.	TRBV10-3	once	TRBJ2-3	CAISERSSGTDTQYF	TGTGCCATCAGCGAACGGAGTAGCGGCACAGATACGCAGTATTTT